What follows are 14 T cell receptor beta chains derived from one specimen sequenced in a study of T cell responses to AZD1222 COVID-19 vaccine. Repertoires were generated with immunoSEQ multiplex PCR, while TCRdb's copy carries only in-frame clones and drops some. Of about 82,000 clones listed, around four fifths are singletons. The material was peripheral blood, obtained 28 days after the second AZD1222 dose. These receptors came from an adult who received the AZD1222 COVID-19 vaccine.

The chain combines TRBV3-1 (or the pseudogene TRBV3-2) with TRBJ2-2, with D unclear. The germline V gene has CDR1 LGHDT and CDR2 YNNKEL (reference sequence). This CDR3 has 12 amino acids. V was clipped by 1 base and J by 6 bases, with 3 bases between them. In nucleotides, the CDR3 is TGTGCCAGCAGCCAAGGCCCCGGGGAGCTGTTTTTT. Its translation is CASSQGPGELFF.

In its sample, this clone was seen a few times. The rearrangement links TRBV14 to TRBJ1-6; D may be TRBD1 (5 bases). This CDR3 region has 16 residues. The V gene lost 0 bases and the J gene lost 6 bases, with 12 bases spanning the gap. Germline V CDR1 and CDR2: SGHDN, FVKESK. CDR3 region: CASSQDWGRSNSPLHF. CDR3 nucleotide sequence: TGTGCCAGCAGCCAAGATTGGGGACGGAGTAATTCACCCCTCCACTTT.

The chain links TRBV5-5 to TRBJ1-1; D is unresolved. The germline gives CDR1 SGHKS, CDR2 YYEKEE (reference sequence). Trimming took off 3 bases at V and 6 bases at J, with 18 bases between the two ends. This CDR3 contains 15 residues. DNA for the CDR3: TGTGCCAGCAGCTCTAACCCGGGGAAGGCGGCTGAAGCTTTCTTT. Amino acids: CASSSNPGKAAEAFF. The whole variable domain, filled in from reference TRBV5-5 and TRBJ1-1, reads DAGVTQSPTHLIKTRGQQVTLRCSPISGHKSVSWYQQVLGQGPQFIFQYYEKEERGRGNFPDRFSARQFPNYSSELNVNALLLGDSALYLCASSSNPGKAAEAFFGQGTRLTVV.

This CDR3 is CASSPQTGTSGRAGEQFF. Written as DNA, the CDR3 is TGTGCCAGCAGTCCCCAGACCGGGACTAGCGGGAGGGCGGGTGAGCAGTTCTTC. The genes are TRBV28 and TRBJ2-1; 16 bases agree with TRBD2. V lost 5 bases, J lost 9 bases, and 13 bases stayed unmatched. The V gene's germline CDR1 is MDHEN and CDR2 SYDVKM. The CDR3 is made up of 18 amino acids.

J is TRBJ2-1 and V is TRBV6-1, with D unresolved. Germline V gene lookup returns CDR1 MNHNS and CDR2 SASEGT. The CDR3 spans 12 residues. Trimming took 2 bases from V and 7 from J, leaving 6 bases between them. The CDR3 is CASSEWGNEQFF. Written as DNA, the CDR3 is TGTGCCAGCAGTGAATGGGGAAATGAGCAGTTCTTC.

The CDR3 DNA reads as TGTGCCAGCAGCGCCGCCCTTAGCGGGAGGCCCTACAATGAGCAGTTCTTC. This gives the protein CASSAALSGRPYNEQFF. The chain recombines TRBV5-8 with TRBJ2-1; TRBD2 matches at 10 bases. The J segment lost 2 bases and the V segment lost 4 bases, leaving 9 bases of the junction unmatched. CDR1 is SGHTS, CDR2 YDEGEE, per germline. The CDR3 extends over 17 amino acids. Drawing the rest from reference TRBV5-8 and TRBJ2-1, the complete variable domain is EAGVTQSPTHLIKTRGQQATLRCSPISGHTSVYWYQQALGLGLQFLLWYDEGEERNRGNFPPRFSGRQFPNYSSELNVNALELEDSALYLCASSAALSGRPYNEQFFGPGTRLTVL.

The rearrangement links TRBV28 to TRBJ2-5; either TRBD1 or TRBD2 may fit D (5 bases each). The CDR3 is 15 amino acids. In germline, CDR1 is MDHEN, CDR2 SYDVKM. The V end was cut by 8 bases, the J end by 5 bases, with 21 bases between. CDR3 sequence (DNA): TGTGCCAGCCATACGGGGACCGGGACGTGGGAGACCCAGTACTTC. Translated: CASHTGTGTWETQYF.

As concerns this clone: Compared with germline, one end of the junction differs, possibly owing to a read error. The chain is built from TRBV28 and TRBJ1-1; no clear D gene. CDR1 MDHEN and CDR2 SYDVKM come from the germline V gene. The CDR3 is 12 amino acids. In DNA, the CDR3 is TGTGCCAACAGTTTGAAGACGAGCGGGGCTTTCTTT. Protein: CANSLKTSGAFF.

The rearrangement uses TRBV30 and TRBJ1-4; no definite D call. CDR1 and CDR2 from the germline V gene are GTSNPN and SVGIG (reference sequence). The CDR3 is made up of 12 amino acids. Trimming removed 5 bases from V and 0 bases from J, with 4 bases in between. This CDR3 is CAWDTTNEKLFF. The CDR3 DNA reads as TGTGCCTGGGACACAACTAATGAAAAACTGTTTTTT.

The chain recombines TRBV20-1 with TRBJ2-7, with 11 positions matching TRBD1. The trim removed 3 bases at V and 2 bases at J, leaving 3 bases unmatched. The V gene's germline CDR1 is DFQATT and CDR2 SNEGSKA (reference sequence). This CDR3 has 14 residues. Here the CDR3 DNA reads TGCAGTGCTAGTCCGGGACAGGGGGCCTACGAGCAGTACTTC. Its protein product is CSASPGQGAYEQYF.

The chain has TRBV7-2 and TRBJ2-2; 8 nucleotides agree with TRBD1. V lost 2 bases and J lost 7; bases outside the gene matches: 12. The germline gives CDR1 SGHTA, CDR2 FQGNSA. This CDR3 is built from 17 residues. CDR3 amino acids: CASSLSIEDRVGGELFF. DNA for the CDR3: TGTGCCAGCAGCTTATCCATCGAGGACAGGGTGGGCGGGGAGCTGTTTTTT.

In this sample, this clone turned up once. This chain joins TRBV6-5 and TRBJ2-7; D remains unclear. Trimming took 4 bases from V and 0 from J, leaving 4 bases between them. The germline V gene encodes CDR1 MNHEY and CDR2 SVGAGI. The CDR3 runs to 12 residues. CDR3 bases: TGTGCCAGCAGTTCAGCCTCCTACGAGCAGTACTTC. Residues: CASSSASYEQYF.

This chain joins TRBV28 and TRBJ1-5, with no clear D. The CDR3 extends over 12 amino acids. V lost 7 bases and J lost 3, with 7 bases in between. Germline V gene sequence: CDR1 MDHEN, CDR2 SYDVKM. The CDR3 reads CASTGNNQPQHF. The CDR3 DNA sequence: TGTGCCAGCACCGGGAACAATCAGCCCCAGCATTTT.

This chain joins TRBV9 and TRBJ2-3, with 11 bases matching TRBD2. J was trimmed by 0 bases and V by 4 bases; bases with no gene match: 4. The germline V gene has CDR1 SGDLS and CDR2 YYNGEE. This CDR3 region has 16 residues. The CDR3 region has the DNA TGTGCCAGCAGCCCCCGACTAGCGGGGAGCACAGATACGCAGTATTTT. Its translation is CASSPRLAGSTDTQYF.